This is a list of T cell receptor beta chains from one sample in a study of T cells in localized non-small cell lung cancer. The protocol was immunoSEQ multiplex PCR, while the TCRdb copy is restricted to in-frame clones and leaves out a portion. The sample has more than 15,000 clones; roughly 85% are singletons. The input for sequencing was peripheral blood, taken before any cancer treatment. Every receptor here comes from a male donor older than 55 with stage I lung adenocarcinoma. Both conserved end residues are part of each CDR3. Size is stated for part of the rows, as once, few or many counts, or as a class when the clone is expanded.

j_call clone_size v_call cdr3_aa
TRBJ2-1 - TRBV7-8 CASSPTGLARDEQFF
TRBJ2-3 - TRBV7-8 CASSVRTSTDTQYF
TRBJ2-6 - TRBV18 CASSPGGSGANVLTF
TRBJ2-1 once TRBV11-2 CASSIDRDNEQFF
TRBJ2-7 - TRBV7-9 CASSPLGGGYEQYF
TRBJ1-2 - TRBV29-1 CSVALSRTNYGYTF
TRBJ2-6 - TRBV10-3 CAISEPLEGAANVLTF
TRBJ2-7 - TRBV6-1 CASSEGTGIIYEQYF
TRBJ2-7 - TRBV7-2 CASSSQLSEQYF
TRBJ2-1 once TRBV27 CASSLYGYNEQFF
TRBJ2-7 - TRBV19 CASSRQGGSYEQYF
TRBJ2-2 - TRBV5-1 CASSFLLGENTGELFF
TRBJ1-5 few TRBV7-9 CASSLGEKPQHF
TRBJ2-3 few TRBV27 CASSPLLLGARTDTQYF
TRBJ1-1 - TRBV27 CASSLENPGTEAFF
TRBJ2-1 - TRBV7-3 CASSLWGDRVDNEQFF
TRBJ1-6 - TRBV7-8 CASRAGTGRNSPLHF
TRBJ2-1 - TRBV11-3 CASSLGTSSFNEQFF
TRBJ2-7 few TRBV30 CAWSRGGTSYEQYF
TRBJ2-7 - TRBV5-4 CASSLIVGGGRSGEQYF
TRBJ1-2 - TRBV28 CASRSQGNYGYTF
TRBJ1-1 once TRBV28 CASKGGGALPVNTEAFF
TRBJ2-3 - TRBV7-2 CASSLGGLAGKSDTQYF
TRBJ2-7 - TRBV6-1 CASRPVSWYEQYF
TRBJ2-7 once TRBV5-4 CASSFRDEVYEQYF
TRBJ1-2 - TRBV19 CASFQGADGYTF
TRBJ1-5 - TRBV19 CASWGIGSGQPQHF
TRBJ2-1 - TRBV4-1 CASSPYRDNEQFF
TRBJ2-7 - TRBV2 CASSAWGQDMEQYF
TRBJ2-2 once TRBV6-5 CASSSLSGGRTGELFF
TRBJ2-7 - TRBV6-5 CASRGTGLGVNEQYF
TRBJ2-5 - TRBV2 CASKGGWGTGAPETQYF
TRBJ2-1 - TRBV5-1 CASSSLGTSGIEQFF
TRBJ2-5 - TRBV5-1 CASRSGVQETQYF
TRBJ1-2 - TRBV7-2 CASSVQGGGYTF
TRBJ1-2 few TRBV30 CAGEGAGGYTF
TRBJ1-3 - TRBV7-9 CASSLHGALGNTIYF
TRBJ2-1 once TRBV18 CASSPLDGTYNEQFF
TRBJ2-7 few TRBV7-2 CASSQGALGGYDEQYF
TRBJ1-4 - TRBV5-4 CASSLESGEELFF
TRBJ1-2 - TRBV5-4 CASTLGSRDCGYTF
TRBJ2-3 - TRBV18 CASSPKDTQYF
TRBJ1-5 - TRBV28 CASSTGTGPHQPQHF
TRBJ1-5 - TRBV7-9 CASSLGDRGGQPQHF
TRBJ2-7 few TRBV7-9 CASSLGEAYEQYF
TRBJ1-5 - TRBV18 CASSGTGDFNQPQHF
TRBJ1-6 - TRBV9 CASSESSYNSPLHF
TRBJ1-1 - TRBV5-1 CASSLARNRGTATEAFF
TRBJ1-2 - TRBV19 CASSIEQGANYGYTF
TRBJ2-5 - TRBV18 CASSPLAGDQETQYF
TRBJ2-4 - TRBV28 CASSDLGGRGNIQYF
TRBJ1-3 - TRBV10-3 CAISRGRDSGNTIYF
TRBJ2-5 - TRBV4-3 CASSPEPHLETQYF
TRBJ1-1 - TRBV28 CASSSRKEGTEAFF
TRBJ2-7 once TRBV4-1 CASSQEYRGPMEKQYF
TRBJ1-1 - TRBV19 CASSRQQRTGTEAFF
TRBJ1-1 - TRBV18 CASSPVGGTNTEAFF
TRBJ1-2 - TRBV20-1 CSASQKGYTF
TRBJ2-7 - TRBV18 CASSPAIGRTGEQYF
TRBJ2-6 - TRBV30 CAWSAGSANVLTF